Shown below are 24 T cell receptor beta chains from a single sample sequenced in a study of PD-1 blockade in classical Hodgkin lymphoma. Measured with immunoSEQ multiplex PCR; TCRdb has only the in-frame clones, and not every one. The table shows around 15,000 clones, with around 86% occurring only once. Time point of the sample: cycle 4 day 1 (C4D1), after less than 7 weeks of nivolumab. Each patient experienced a relapse that followed autologous stem cell transplantation, and brentuximab vedotin exposure varied. Magnetic negative selection, applied to thawed PBMCs, was used to isolate the CD8+ T cells. Sequences were derived from CD8+ T cells from blood, sampled before the fourth cycle of nivolumab. The receptors derive from a human donor with classical Hodgkin lymphoma.

The chain has TRBV7-9 and TRBJ2-7; D call uncertain. With 5 bases removed from V and 6 bases from J, the gap between germline ends came to 8 bases. Germline V CDR1 and CDR2: SEHNR, FQNEAQ (reference sequence). The CDR3 runs 11 residues. CDR3 nucleotide sequence: TGTGCCAGCAGCCCAGGCGCCGAGCAGTACTTC. Its translation is CASSPGAEQYF.

The chain carries TRBV13 and TRBJ2-7, with 7 bases lining up with TRBD1. Germline V gene data show CDR1 as PRHDT and CDR2 as FYEKMQ (reference sequence). Trimming removed 5 bases from V and 6 bases from J; junction bases left unmatched: 4. The CDR3 has 12 amino acids. The DNA of the CDR3 is TGTGCCAGCAGCCTCAACAGGGGCGAGCAGTACTTC. Amino acid sequence: CASSLNRGEQYF.

The V call is TRBV4-1, the J call TRBJ2-5; D gene ambiguous. The length of the CDR3 is 13 residues. The V and J ends lost 1 base and 5 bases respectively, with 8 bases between them. Germline-derived CDR1 and CDR2 are MGHRA and YSYEKL. CDR3 coding DNA: TGCGCCAGCAGCCAAGTGAGGTACGAGACCCAGTACTTC. Residues: CASSQVRYETQYF.

The rearrangement joins TRBV6-6 to TRBJ1-6; TRBD1 might be the D (6 bases). Trimming stripped 6 bases from V and 4 bases from J, with 13 bases between. This CDR3 is 15 amino acids long. CDR1 MNHNY and CDR2 SVGAGI come from the germline V gene (reference sequence). This chain's CDR3 is CASRGQSVYNSPLHF. CDR3 DNA sequence: TGTGCCAGCAGAGGACAGTCCGTTTATAATTCACCCCTCCACTTT.

With respect to this clone: Other nucleotide sequences in the sample specify the same CDR3. The DNA of the CDR3 is TGTGCCAGCAGTTACTCCCTGGGAGGGTACGAGCAGTACTTC. It specifies CASSYSLGGYEQYF. The chain is built from TRBV6-5 and TRBJ2-7; 7 positions match TRBD2. With 0 bases clipped from V and 4 bases from J, the junction kept 3 bases outside the gene matches. The CDR3 contains 14 residues. CDR1 MNHEY and CDR2 SVGAGI come from the germline V gene.

V and J are TRBV5-4 and TRBJ2-5, with D perhaps matching TRBD2 (6 bases). The CDR3 consists of 15 residues. Trimming stripped 1 base from V and 2 bases from J, with 12 bases between. Germline assignment: CDR1 SGHNT and CDR2 YYREEE (reference sequence). CDR3 protein: CASSLWGEAQETQYF. DNA for the CDR3: TGTGCCAGCAGCTTGTGGGGGGAGGCGCAAGAGACCCAGTACTTC.

V usage is TRBV2 and J usage is TRBJ1-4; 9 nucleotides agree with TRBD1. This CDR3 region has 14 residues. Germline CDR1 is SNHLY and CDR2 is FYNNEI. Unmatched junction bases numbered 5, after V lost 8 bases and J lost 4 bases. CDR3 coding DNA: TGTGCCAGCGAGCCGGGACAGGGTAATGAAAAACTGTTTTTT. This sequence encodes CASEPGQGNEKLFF.

The chain employs TRBV9 and TRBJ2-1, with TRBD2 matching 11 bases. V gave up 0 bases and J gave up 7 bases; unmatched junction bases: 12. This CDR3 region has 18 residues. CDR1 and CDR2 (germline): SGDLS, YYNGEE. CDR3 sequence: CASSVEALSSGRWNEQFF. The CDR3 bases are TGTGCCAGCAGCGTAGAAGCACTTTCTAGCGGGAGGTGGAATGAGCAGTTCTTC.

The gene calls are TRBV28 and TRBJ2-2, with 7 bases matching TRBD1. V lost 6 bases and J lost 1; bases outside the gene matches: 2. The germline V gene encodes CDR1 MDHEN and CDR2 SYDVKM. CDR3 length: 14 residues. The CDR3 nucleotides read TGTGCCAGCAGCGACAGGGTGAACACCGGGGAGCTGTTTTTT. Its translation is CASSDRVNTGELFF.

This clone has just one count. V usage is TRBV28 and J usage is TRBJ2-3, with D perhaps matching TRBD2 (5 bases). CDR3 length equals 16 residues. Trimming cost V 5 bases and J 2 bases, with 17 bases left between them. Per germline, CDR1 MDHEN and CDR2 SYDVKM. The CDR3 region is CASSPALASTTDTQYF. For the CDR3, the DNA is TGTGCCAGCAGTCCCGCGCTAGCTAGCACCACAGATACGCAGTATTTT.

This chain uses TRBV7-3 with TRBJ2-3; 7 bases align to TRBD1. J gave up 1 base and V 1 base, and 2 bases lay outside the gene matches. Germline CDR1 and CDR2: SGHTA and FQGTGA. This CDR3 spans 15 amino acids. The CDR3 sequence: CASSLIQGGTDTQYF. CDR3 DNA: TGTGCCAGCAGCTTAATCCAGGGGGGCACAGATACGCAGTATTTT. The variable domain in full, completed from reference TRBV7-3 and TRBJ2-3, reads GAGVSQTPSNKVTEKGKYVELRCDPISGHTALYWYRQSLGQGPEFLIYFQGTGAADDSGLPNDRFFAVRPEGSVSTLKIQRTERGDSAVYLCASSLIQGGTDTQYFGPGTRLTVL.

The chain couples TRBV10-3 to TRBJ2-1, with D hard to call. The V gene's germline CDR1 is ENHRY and CDR2 SYGVKD. Trimming removed 3 bases from V and 5 bases from J, with 11 bases in between. The CDR3 spans 14 residues. CDR3 protein: CAISDPFGNNEQFF. The CDR3, as DNA: TGTGCCATCAGTGATCCCTTTGGAAACAATGAGCAGTTCTTC.

This chain connects TRBV6-4 to TRBJ2-2; D is unresolved. The CDR3 totals 13 residues. CDR1 MRHNA and CDR2 SNTAGT come from the germline V gene. V dropped 0 bases and J dropped 5 bases, with 4 bases sitting between them. Here the CDR3 reads CASSDSGTGELFF. The CDR3 DNA reads as TGTGCCAGCAGTGACTCCGGGACCGGGGAGCTGTTTTTT.

The V gene is TRBV9, the J gene TRBJ2-1, with D perhaps being TRBD1 or TRBD2 (5 bases each). This CDR3 is 16 amino acids long. Trimming took 5 bases from V and 5 from J, leaving 20 bases between them. CDR1 SGDLS and CDR2 YYNGEE come from the germline V gene. The DNA of the CDR3 is TGTGCCAGCAGACAAAAGAGGGACCCAAAGAACAATGAGCAGTTCTTC. It encodes CASRQKRDPKNNEQFF.

The V call is TRBV30, the J call TRBJ1-4, with TRBD1 identical over 7 bases. Germline trimming cut 5 bases from V and 7 bases from J; bases unmatched to any gene: 10. This CDR3 has 14 residues. Germline CDR1 GTSNPN, CDR2 SVGIG (reference sequence). The CDR3 here is CAWSVQGIGEKLFF. CDR3 DNA: TGTGCCTGGTCTGTACAGGGGATCGGTGAAAAACTGTTTTTT. Looking up the rest from reference TRBV30 and TRBJ1-4 gives the full variable domain: SQTIHQWPATLVQPVGSPLSLECTVEGTSNPNLYWYRQAAGRGLQLLFYSVGIGQISSEVPQNLSASRPQDRQFILSSKKLLLSDSGFYLCAWSVQGIGEKLFFGSGTQLSVL.

This clone was seen just once. The chain employs TRBV7-2 and TRBJ2-7; the match to TRBD2 covers 10 bases. The junction had 5 bases not matched to a gene; V was cut back by 2 bases and J by 4 bases. Germline CDR1 is SGHTA and CDR2 is FQGNSA. The CDR3 consists of 15 residues. DNA for the CDR3: TGTGCCAGCAGCTTACAGCGGGGGGGCCGTTACGAGCAGTACTTC. This sequence encodes CASSLQRGGRYEQYF.

CDR3 sequence reads: CATKPGGGLSYNEQFF. CDR3 in DNA: TGTGCCACCAAGCCAGGCGGGGGGCTCTCCTACAATGAGCAGTTCTTC. The genes are TRBV15 and TRBJ2-1; TRBD2 aligns across 8 bases. Germline CDR1 and CDR2: LNHNV and YYDKDF (reference sequence). The V and J ends lost 7 bases and 0 bases, in that order; junction bases with no gene match: 8. This CDR3 region has 16 residues.

In nucleotides, the CDR3 is TGCAGCGTGCCAGGGGGTCCTGAAGCTTTCTTT. Encoded protein: CSVPGGPEAFF. The rearrangement joins TRBV29-1 to TRBJ1-1; 7 bases align to TRBD1. V shed 6 bases and J 6 bases; nucleotides not matched to a gene: 4. There are 11 residues in the CDR3. Germline V gene data show CDR1 as SQVTM and CDR2 as ANQGSEA.

The rearrangement links TRBV29-1 to TRBJ2-7, with D perhaps matching TRBD1 or TRBD2 (5 bases each). The CDR3 is made up of 13 amino acids. Germline V gene data show CDR1 as SQVTM and CDR2 as ANQGSEA. Trimming left V 1 base short and J 2 bases short, with 9 bases between. CDR3: CSVEVGTPYEQYF. The CDR3 coding sequence is TGCAGCGTTGAAGTGGGGACCCCCTACGAGCAGTACTTC.

The chain is built from TRBV5-6 and TRBJ2-5, with D perhaps matching TRBD2 (6 bases). This CDR3 spans 13 amino acids. The germline V and J ends were trimmed by 1 base and 3 bases, with 7 bases remaining between them. Germline-derived CDR1 and CDR2 are SGHDT and YYEEEE. The CDR3 loop reads CASSLREEETQYF. CDR3 bases: TGTGCCAGCAGCTTGAGGGAGGAAGAGACCCAGTACTTC.

The V gene is TRBV6-1, the J gene TRBJ1-5; D is possibly TRBD1 (6 bases). Germline loops: CDR1 MNHNS, CDR2 SASEGT. Trimming pared 6 bases from V and 5 bases from J, leaving 14 bases between. The CDR3 contains 14 residues. The CDR3 reads CASRWTAFDQPQHF. For the CDR3, the DNA is TGTGCCAGCAGGTGGACAGCTTTTGATCAGCCCCAGCATTTT.

The J gene is TRBJ2-2, the V gene TRBV5-1; 8 bases map to TRBD1. Germline V lookup: CDR1 SGHRS, CDR2 YFSETQ. This CDR3 comprises 15 residues. The V segment lost 4 bases and the J segment 1 base; nucleotides outside the gene matches: 3. The chain's CDR3 is CASSLGQGNTGELFF. In DNA, the CDR3 is TGCGCCAGCAGCCTTGGACAGGGGAACACCGGGGAGCTGTTTTTT.

This clone counts as medium-sized (0.01 to 0.1%). The chain has TRBV7-5 and TRBJ1-2; the D call TRBD1 from the table was never checked on the DNA. TRBV7-5 is reported as a pseudogene. The CDR3 is made up of 17 amino acids. The CDR3 coding sequence is TGTGCCAGCCCAAGTCCCGGACAGTTATTAACTAACTATGGCTACACCTTC. It encodes CASPSPGQLLTNYGYTF.

The genes are TRBV11-2 and TRBJ2-7, with TRBD2 as a possible D gene (6 bases). Germline V gene sequence: CDR1 SGHAT, CDR2 FQNNGV. V dropped 4 bases and J dropped 7 bases, with 20 bases sitting between them. The CDR3 runs to 15 residues. The CDR3, as DNA: TGTGCCAGCAGCTCTCTCGGGAGCCCCTCGGGGGAGCAGTACTTC. It is translated as CASSSLGSPSGEQYF.